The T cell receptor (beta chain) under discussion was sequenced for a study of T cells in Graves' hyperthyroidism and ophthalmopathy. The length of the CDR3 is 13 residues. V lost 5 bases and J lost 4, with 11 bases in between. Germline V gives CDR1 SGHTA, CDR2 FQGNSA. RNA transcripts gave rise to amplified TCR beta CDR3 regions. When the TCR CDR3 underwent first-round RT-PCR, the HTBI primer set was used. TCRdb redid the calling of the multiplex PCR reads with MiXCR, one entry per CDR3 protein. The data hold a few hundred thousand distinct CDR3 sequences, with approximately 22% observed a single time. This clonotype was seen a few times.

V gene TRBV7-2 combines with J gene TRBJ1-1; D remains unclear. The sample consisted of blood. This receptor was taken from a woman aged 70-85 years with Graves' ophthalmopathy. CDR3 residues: CASSRQVGTEAFF. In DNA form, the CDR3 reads TGTGCCAGCAGCCGCCAGGTCGGCACTGAAGCTTTCTTT.